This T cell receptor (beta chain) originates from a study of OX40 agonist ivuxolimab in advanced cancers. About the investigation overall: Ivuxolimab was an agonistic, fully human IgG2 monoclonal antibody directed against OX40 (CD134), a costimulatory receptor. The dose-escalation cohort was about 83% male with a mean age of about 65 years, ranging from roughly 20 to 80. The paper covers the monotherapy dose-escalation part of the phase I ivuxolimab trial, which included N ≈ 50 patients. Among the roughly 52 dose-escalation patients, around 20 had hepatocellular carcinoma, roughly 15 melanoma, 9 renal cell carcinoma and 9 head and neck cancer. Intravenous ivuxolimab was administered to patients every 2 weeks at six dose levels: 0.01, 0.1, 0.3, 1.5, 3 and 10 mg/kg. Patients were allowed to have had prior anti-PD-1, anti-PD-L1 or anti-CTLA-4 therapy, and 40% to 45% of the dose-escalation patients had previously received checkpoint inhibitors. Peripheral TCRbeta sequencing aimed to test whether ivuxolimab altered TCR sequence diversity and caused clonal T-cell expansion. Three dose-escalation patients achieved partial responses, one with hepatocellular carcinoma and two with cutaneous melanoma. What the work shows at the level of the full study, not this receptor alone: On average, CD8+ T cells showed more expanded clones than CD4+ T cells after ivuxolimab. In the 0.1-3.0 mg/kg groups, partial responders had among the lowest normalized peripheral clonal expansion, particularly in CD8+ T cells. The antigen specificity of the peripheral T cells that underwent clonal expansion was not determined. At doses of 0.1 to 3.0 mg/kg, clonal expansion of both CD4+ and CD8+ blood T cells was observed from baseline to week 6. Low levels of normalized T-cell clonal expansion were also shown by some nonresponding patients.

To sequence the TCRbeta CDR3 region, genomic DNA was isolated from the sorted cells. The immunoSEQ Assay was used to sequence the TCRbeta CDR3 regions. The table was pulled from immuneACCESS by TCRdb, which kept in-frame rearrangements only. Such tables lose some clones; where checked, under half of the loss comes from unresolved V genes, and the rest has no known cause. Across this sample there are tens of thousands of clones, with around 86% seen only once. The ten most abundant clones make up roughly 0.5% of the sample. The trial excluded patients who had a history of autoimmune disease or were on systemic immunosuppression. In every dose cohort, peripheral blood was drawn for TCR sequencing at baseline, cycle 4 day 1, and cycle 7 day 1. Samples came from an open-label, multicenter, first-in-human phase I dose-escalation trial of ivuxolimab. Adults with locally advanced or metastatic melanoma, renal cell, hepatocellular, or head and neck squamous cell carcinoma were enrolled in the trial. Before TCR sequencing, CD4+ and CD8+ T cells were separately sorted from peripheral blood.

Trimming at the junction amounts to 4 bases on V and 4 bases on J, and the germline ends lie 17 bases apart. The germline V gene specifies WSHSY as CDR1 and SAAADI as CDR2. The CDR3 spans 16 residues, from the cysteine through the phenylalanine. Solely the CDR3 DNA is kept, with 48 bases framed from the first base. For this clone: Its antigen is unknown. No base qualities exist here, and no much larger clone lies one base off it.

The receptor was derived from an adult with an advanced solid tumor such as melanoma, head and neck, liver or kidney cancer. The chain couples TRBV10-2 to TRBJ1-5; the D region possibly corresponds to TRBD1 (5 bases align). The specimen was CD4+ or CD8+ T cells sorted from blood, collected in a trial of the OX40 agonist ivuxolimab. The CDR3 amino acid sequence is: CASSGGWFGGNQPQHF. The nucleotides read TGCGCCAGCAGTGGAGGTTGGTTCGGGGGTAATCAGCCCCAGCATTTT.